This T cell receptor (beta chain) is from a study of preoperative IRX-2 immunotherapy in early breast cancer. Specified treatment: preoperative locoregional IRX-2 cytokine immunotherapy. Samples came from a phase Ib trial of preoperative locoregional IRX-2 cytokine immunotherapy. The table lists this clone with a count of one. The CDR3 consists of 20 residues. Trimming stripped 0 bases from V and 2 bases from J, with 26 bases between. CDR1 LGHNT and CDR2 FRNRAP come from the germline V gene. TCRdb's copy holds only in-frame clones and misses some; the assay was immunoSEQ multiplex PCR. The table records fewer than 30,000 clones, nearly 90% of them present only once.

Sampling was carried out from a patient treated with IRX-2 immunotherapy. The origin of this receptor is a human donor with breast cancer. The chain employs TRBV12-5 and TRBJ2-7, with D perhaps TRBD1 or TRBD2 (5 bases each). The CDR3 nucleotides are TGTGCTAGTGGTTTGGTACCGACTTGGGGCGAGGCGGGCAAAACCTACGAGCAGTACTTC. Protein sequence: CASGLVPTWGEAGKTYEQYF. Full variable domain (missing parts from reference TRBV12-5 and TRBJ2-7): DARVTQTPRHKVTEMGQEVTMRCQPILGHNTVFWYRQTMMQGLELLAYFRNRAPLDDSGMPKDRFSAEMPDATLATLKIQPSEPRDSAVYFCASGLVPTWGEAGKTYEQYFGPGTRLTVT.